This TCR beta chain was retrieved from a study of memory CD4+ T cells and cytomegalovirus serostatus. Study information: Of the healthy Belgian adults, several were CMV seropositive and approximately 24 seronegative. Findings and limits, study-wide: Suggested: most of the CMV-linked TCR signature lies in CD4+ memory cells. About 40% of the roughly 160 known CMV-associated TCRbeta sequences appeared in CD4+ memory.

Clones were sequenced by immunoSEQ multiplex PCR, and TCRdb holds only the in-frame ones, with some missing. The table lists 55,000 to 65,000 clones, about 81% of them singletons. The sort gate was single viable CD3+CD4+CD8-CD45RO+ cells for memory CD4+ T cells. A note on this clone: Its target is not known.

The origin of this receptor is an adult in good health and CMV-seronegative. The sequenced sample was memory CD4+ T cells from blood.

The CDR3 region is CASSLATTGTTQETQYF. The CDR3, as DNA: TGTGCCAGCAGCTTAGCTACCACCGGGACTACCCAAGAGACCCAGTACTTC. The rearrangement uses TRBV7-2 and TRBJ2-5; 7 bases match TRBD2. Germline lookup yields CDR1 SGHTA and CDR2 FQGNSA. This CDR3 is built from 17 residues. Trimming cost V 0 bases and J 1 base; bases outside gene matches: 8.